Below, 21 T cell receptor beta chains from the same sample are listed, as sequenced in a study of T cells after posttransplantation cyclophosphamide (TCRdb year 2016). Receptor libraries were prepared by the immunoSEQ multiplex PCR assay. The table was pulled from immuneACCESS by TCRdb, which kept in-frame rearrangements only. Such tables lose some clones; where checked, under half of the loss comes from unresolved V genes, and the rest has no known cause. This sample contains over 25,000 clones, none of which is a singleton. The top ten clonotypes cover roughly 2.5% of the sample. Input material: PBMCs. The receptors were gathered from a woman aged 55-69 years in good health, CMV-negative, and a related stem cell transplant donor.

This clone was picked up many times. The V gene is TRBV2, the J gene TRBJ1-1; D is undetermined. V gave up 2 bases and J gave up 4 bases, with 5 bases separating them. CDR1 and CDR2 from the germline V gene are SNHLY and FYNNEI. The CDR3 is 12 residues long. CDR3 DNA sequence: TGTGCCAGCAGTGAACAACTCACTGAAGCTTTCTTT. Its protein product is CASSEQLTEAFF.

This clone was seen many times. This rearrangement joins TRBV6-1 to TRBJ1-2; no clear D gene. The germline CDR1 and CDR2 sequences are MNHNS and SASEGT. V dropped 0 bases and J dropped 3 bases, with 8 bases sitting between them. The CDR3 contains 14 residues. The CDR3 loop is CASSEARRDYGYTF. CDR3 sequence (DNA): TGTGCCAGCAGTGAAGCACGCAGAGACTATGGCTACACCTTC.

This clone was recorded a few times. The CDR3 nucleotides read TGTGCCTGGATACGCGACGGGGGCTATGGCTACACCTTC. Translating it yields CAWIRDGGYGYTF. V and J are TRBV30 and TRBJ1-2; weak D call: TRBD1 (5 bases). This CDR3 region has 13 residues. Trimming removed 4 bases at V and 4 bases at J, with 13 bases between. Germline V lookup: CDR1 GTSNPN, CDR2 SVGIG (reference sequence). The full variable domain, rest sourced from reference TRBV30 and TRBJ1-2, is SQTIHQWPATLVQPVGSPLSLECTVEGTSNPNLYWYRQAAGRGLQLLFYSVGIGQISSEVPQNLSASRPQDRQFILSSKKLLLSDSGFYLCAWIRDGGYGYTFGSGTRLTVV.

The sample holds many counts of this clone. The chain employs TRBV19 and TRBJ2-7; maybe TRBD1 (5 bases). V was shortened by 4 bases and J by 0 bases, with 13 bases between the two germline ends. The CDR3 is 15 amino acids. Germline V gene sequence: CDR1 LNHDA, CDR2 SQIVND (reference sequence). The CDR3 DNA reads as TGTGCCAGTAGTAACCTCAGGGAACCCTCCTACGAGCAGTACTTC. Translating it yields CASSNLREPSYEQYF.

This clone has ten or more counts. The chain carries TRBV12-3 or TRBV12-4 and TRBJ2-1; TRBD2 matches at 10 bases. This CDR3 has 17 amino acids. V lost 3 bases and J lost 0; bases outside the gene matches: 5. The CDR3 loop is CASSLLASGSSYNEQFF. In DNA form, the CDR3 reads TGTGCCAGCAGTTTGTTGGCTAGCGGGAGCTCCTACAATGAGCAGTTCTTC.

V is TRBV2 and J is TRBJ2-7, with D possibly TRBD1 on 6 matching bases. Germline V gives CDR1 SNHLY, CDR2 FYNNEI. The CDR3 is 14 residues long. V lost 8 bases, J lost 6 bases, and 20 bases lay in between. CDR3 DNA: TGTGCCAGCTCGGAGAACAGGGCTCCCACCGAGCAGTACTTC. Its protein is CASSENRAPTEQYF.

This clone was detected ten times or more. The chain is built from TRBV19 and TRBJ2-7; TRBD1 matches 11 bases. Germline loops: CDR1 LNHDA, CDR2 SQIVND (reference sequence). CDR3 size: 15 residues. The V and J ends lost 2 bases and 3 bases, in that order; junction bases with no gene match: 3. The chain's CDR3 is CASSITGTGGYEQYF. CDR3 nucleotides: TGTGCCAGTAGTATAACCGGGACAGGGGGCTACGAGCAGTACTTC.

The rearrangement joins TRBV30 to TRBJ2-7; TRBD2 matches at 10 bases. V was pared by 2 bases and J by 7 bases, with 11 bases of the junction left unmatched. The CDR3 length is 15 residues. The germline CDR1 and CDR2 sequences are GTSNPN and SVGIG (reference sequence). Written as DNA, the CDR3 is TGTGCCTGGAGTCGGGGCCTAGCGGGAGTAGGGGAGCAGTACTTC. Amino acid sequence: CAWSRGLAGVGEQYF.

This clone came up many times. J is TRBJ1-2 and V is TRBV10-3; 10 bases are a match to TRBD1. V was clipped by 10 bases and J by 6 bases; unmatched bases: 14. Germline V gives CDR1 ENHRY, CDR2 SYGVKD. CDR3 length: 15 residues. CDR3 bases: TGTGCCACCACCAGGACAGGGGGTCCCTCAGATGGCTACACCTTC. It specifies CATTRTGGPSDGYTF.

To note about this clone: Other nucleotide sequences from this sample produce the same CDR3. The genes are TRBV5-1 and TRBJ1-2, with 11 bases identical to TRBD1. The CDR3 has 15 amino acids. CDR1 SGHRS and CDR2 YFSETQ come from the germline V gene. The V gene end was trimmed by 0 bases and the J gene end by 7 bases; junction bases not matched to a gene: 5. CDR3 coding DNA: TGCGCCAGCAGCTTGGCCGGGACAGGGGGGCGTGGCTACACCTTC. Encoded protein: CASSLAGTGGRGYTF.

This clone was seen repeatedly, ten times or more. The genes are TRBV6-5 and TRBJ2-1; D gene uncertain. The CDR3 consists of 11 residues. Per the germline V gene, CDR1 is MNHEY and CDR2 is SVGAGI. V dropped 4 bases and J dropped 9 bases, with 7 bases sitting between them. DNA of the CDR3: TGTGCCAGCAGTTCTGCGTTTGAGCAGTTCTTC. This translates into CASSSAFEQFF.

Written as DNA, the CDR3 is TGTGCCAGCAGTTTATTTGCTATAGGGCTAGCGGGATCGCCAGATACGCAGTATTTT. Its protein is CASSLFAIGLAGSPDTQYF. The chain employs TRBV27 and TRBJ2-3, with 9 bases identical to TRBD2. The CDR3 consists of 19 residues. V was pared by 1 base and J by 4 bases, with 15 bases of the junction left unmatched. Germline V gene lookup returns CDR1 MNHEY and CDR2 SMNVEV (reference sequence).

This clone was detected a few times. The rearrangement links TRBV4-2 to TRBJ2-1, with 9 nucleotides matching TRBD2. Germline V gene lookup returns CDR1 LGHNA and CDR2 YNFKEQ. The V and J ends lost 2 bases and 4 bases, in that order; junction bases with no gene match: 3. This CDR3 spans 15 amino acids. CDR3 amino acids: CASSQSSGIYNEQFF. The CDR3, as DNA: TGTGCCAGCAGCCAATCTAGCGGGATTTACAATGAGCAGTTCTTC.

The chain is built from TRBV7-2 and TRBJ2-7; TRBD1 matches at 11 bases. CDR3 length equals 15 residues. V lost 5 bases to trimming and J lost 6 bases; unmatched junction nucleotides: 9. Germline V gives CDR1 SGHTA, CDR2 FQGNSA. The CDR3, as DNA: TGTGCCAGCAGCAGCGGACAGGGGGCATGGTCCGAGCAGTACTTC. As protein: CASSSGQGAWSEQYF.

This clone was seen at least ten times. The CDR3 DNA is TGTGCCAGCAGCTTCGGGGAAGGTACTGAAGCTTTCTTT. Translating gives CASSFGEGTEAFF. The chain combines TRBV7-9 with TRBJ1-1; D is ambiguous. The CDR3 consists of 13 residues. The V gene's germline CDR1 is SEHNR and CDR2 FQNEAQ (reference sequence). Trimming removed 3 bases at V and 5 bases at J, with 10 bases between.

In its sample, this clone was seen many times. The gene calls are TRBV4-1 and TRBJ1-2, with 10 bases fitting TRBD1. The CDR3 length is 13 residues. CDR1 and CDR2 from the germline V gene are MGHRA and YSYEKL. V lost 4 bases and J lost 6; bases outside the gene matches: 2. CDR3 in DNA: TGCGCCAGCAGCCCCGGGACAGGGGATGGCTACACCTTC. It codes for CASSPGTGDGYTF.

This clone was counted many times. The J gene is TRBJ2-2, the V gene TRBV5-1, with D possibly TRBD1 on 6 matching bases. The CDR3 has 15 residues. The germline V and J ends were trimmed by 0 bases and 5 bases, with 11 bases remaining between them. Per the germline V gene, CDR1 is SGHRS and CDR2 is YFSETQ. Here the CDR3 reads CASSLVQGYTGELFF. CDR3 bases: TGCGCCAGCAGCTTGGTACAGGGTTATACCGGGGAGCTGTTTTTT.

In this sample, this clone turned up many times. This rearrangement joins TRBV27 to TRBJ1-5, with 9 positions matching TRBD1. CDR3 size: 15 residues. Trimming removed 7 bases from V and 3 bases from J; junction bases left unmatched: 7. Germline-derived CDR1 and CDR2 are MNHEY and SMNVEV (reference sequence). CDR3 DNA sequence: TGTGCCAGCATTCTAAGACAGGGGGACAATCAGCCCCAGCATTTT. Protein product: CASILRQGDNQPQHF.

The CDR3 sequence is CATSREALGLGTGELFF. Here the CDR3 DNA reads TGTGCCACCAGCAGAGAGGCCCTGGGGCTAGGCACCGGGGAGCTGTTTTTT. The chain is built from TRBV15 and TRBJ2-2; D perhaps matches TRBD1 (5 bases). Germline CDR1 is LNHNV and CDR2 is YYDKDF (reference sequence). There are 17 residues in the CDR3. V dropped 0 bases and J dropped 4 bases, with 15 bases sitting between them.

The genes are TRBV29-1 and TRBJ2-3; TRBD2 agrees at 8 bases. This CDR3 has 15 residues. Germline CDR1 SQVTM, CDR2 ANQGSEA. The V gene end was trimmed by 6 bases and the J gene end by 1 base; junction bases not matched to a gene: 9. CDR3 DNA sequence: TGCAGCGTAACGGGGGGGCCCTATCGCACAGATACGCAGTATTTT. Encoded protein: CSVTGGPYRTDTQYF.

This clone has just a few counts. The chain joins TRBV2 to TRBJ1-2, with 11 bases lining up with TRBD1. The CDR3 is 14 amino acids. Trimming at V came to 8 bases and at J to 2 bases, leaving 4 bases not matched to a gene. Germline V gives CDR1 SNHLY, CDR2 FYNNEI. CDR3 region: CASGDRGANYGYTF. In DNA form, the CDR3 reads TGTGCCAGCGGGGACAGGGGGGCAAACTATGGCTACACCTTC.